The entry below describes one T cell receptor beta chain. This clonotype has a handful of counts. What antigen it recognizes has not been identified. No much larger clone exists at a distance of one base, and base qualities are not known. The sample belongs to a study of T cell repertoires in cytomegalovirus infection (dated by TCRdb to the late 2010s). Context from the whole study: The peptide stimulations were aimed at well-studied HLA-B-restricted epitopes as well as recently identified HLA-C-restricted CMV epitopes, whose presentation resists viral immunomodulation. Donor HLA type was relevant to the analysis, as public TCR beta signatures indicated carriage of CMV infection together with the matching HLA type. Here is what the overall study found, with its caveats: The ex vivo response was dominated by HLA-C-restricted CMV-specific TCR beta clonotypes, which also provided the single most frequent clonotype in two of eight donors. In both this cohort and an independent cohort of some 350 donors, the cumulative frequency of public TCR beta family members distinguished carriers of CMV infection plus the relevant HLA type.

The CDR3 goes from the cysteine to the phenylalanine over 16 residues. Just the 48-base CDR3 DNA is kept, in frame starting at base 1. The germline V gene (reference sequence) specifies SGHKS as CDR1 and YYEKEE as CDR2. V is shortened by 6 bases, J by 0 bases, and the region joining them spans 18 bases. Per the publication, the treatment or condition label means: in vitro stimulation with specific CMV peptide epitopes to enrich CMV-specific T cells. Sequencer: Illumina HiSeq 1500. The public reads were quality trimmed at Q25 with fastp and then assembled into clones with MiXCR by TCRdb, keeping productive beta chains. Under each unique CDR3 protein, matching rows form one entry showing the most common genes and DNA. The sample table lists around 900,000 distinct CDR3 sequences, roughly 30% of them with a count of one. Roughly an eighth of the sample rests with the top ten.

The rearrangement combines TRBV5-5 with TRBJ1-1; a weak D assignment points to TRBD1 (5 bases agree). This sample comprised cultured CD8+ T cells from PBMCs, obtained from culture after CMV antigen stimulation. This TCR was recovered from a human donor in good health (CMV status not recorded). Some clones in this sample may be carry-over from other donors' samples. The DNA sequence is as follows: TGTGCCAGCATTGGGCCGACAATGGGGGTGAACACTGAAGCTTTCTTT. Translation gives CASIGPTMGVNTEAFF.